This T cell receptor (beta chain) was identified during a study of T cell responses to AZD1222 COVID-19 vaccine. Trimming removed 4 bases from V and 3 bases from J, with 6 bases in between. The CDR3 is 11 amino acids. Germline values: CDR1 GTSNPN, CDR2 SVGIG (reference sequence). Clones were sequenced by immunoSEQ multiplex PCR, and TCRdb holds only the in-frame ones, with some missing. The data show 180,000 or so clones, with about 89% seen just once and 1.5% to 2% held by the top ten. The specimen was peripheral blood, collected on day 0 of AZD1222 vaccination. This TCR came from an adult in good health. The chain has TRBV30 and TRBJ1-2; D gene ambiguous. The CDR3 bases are TGTGCCTGGAATTTGGACTATGGCTACACCTTC. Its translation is CAWNLDYGYTF.